This T cell receptor beta chain was identified in a study of blood T cell repertoires in COVID-19. Study-wide context: Collection of acute and convalescent COVID-19 samples took place in the United States, Italy and Spain. The cDNA or gDNA used as material had been derived from T cells, B-cell-depleted T cells, or PBMCs.

Some clones are missing from TCRdb's copy, which holds only in-frame ones; the method was immunoSEQ multiplex PCR. The table includes approximately 350,000 clones, more than 75% detected once. The study drew participants aged about 18 to 89 years from about two dozen US areas. Donors in Cohort 3 counted as recovered after two negative PCRs, clearance, or symptom resolution. Unmatched junction bases numbered 5, after V lost 2 bases and J lost 5 bases. Germline loops: CDR1 MNHEY, CDR2 SMNVEV (reference sequence). The CDR3 spans 15 residues. This chain uses TRBV27 with TRBJ1-1; 10 bases match TRBD1. This receptor was identified in a woman in her thirties who had recovered from COVID-19. The sample comprised PBMCs or T cells enriched from blood (not recorded which). The CDR3 sequence is CASSLGTGVRTEAFF. The CDR3 DNA reads TGTGCCAGCAGTTTAGGGACAGGGGTCCGAACTGAAGCTTTCTTT.